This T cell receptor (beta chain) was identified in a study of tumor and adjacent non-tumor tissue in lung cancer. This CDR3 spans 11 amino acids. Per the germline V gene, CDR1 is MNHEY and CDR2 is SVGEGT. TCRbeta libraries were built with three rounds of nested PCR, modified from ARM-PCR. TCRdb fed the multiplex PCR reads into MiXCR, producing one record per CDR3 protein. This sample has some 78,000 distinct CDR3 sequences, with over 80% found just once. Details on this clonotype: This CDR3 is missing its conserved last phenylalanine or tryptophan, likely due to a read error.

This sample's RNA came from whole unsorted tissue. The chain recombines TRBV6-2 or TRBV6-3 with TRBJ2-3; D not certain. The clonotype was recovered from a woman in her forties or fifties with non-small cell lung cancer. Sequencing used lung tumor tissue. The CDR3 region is CASTYSDTQYY. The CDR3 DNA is TGTGCCAGCACTTACTCAGATACGCAGTATTAT.